Each of the 14 T cell receptor beta chains below was sequenced from the same sample in a study of T cells after yellow fever vaccination. One entry per CDR3 protein, called by TCRdb with MiXCR from the 5' RACE reads. The sample holds a few hundred thousand distinct CDR3 sequences; around 7.3% are singletons and the top ten take 18%. The specimen was PBMCs, collected about 49 days after the first yellow fever vaccination. These receptors were collected from a man between 18 and 35 years old who received the YFV17D yellow fever vaccine.

This clonotype was detected many times. V usage is TRBV7-2 and J usage is TRBJ2-5; D is unclear. The CDR3 spans 13 residues. V was cut by 2 bases and J by 2 bases, with 6 bases left in between. CDR1 and CDR2 from the germline V gene are SGHTA and FQGNSA. The CDR3, as DNA: TGTGCCAGCAGCTTACAAAGACAAGAGACCCAGTACTTC. The encoded protein is CASSLQRQETQYF.

The V call is TRBV4-1, the J call TRBJ1-6; possible D gene TRBD1, 5 bases. Germline V lookup: CDR1 MGHRA, CDR2 YSYEKL. The CDR3 is 17 residues long. V shed 2 bases and J shed 5 bases, with 16 bases lying between them. DNA of the CDR3: TGCGCCAGCAGCCAACTAGACATGGGACTGAATAATTCACCCCTCCACTTT. It codes for CASSQLDMGLNNSPLHF.

The chain couples TRBV29-1 to TRBJ2-3; D call uncertain. V gave up 4 bases and J gave up 2 bases, with 16 bases separating them. CDR3 size: 15 residues. From germline, CDR1 is SQVTM and CDR2 ANQGSEA. CDR3 residues: CSVVLSATNTDTQYF. In DNA, the CDR3 is TGCAGCGTTGTGCTTTCAGCGACAAACACAGATACGCAGTATTTT.

This clonotype came up a few times. An end of the junction differs from the germline gene, which may be a read error. The chain employs TRBV5-4 and TRBJ2-2; TRBD1 might be the D (6 bases). The V gene's germline CDR1 is SGHNT and CDR2 YYREEE (reference sequence). This CDR3 region has 13 residues. CDR3: CADRKDSGGELFF. CDR3 nucleotide sequence: TGCGCTGACAGGAAAGATAGTGGCGGGGAGCTGTTTTTT.

This clonotype came up many times. This chain links TRBV7-6 with TRBJ2-7, with 8 nucleotides matching TRBD1. The CDR3 extends over 16 amino acids. With 5 bases clipped from V and 0 bases from J, the junction kept 9 bases outside the gene matches. Germline CDR1 reads SGHVS; CDR2 reads FNYEAQ. The CDR3 DNA reads as TGTGCCAGCAGCCCCGACAGGGGATGGGGCTCCTACGAGCAGTACTTC. Translated, it gives CASSPDRGWGSYEQYF. Filled out from reference TRBV7-6 and TRBJ2-7, the complete variable domain reads GAGVSQSPRYKVTKRGQDVALRCDPISGHVSLYWYRQALGQGPEFLTYFNYEAQQDKSGLPNDRFSAERPEGSISTLTIQRTEQRDSAMYRCASSPDRGWGSYEQYFGPGTRLTVT.

The chain employs TRBV24-1 and TRBJ1-2, with D unresolved. This CDR3 comprises 13 residues. V dropped 3 bases and J dropped 8 bases, with 12 bases sitting between them. CDR1 and CDR2 (germline): KGHDR, SFDVKD. The CDR3 DNA reads TGTGCCACCAGTGATCAAACCGAGCCGGGCTACACCTTC. Its protein product is CATSDQTEPGYTF.

This clonotype was counted between two and nine times. The J gene is TRBJ1-5, the V gene TRBV6-2 or TRBV6-3; D not certain. The CDR3 has 14 residues. Germline-derived CDR1 and CDR2 are MNHEY and SVGEGT. The germline V and J ends were trimmed by 2 bases and 4 bases, with 9 bases remaining between them. The CDR3 nucleotides read TGTGCCAGCAGTTACCAGGACTGGAATCAGCCCCAGCATTTT. As protein: CASSYQDWNQPQHF.

The V gene is TRBV20-1, the J gene TRBJ2-1, with D uncertain. Trimming removed 6 bases from V and 3 bases from J, with 9 bases in between. The CDR3 consists of 12 residues. Germline-derived CDR1 and CDR2 are DFQATT and SNEGSKA (reference sequence). This CDR3 is CSAPVVYNEQFF. In DNA, the CDR3 is TGCAGTGCCCCTGTTGTCTACAATGAGCAGTTCTTC.

In its sample, this clonotype was seen many times. The gene calls are TRBV20-1 and TRBJ2-5; TRBD2 might be the D (6 bases). The CDR3 loop spans 14 amino acids. CDR1 is DFQATT and CDR2 is SNEGSKA in the germline V gene (reference sequence). Trimming pared 3 bases from V and 2 bases from J, leaving 13 bases between. The CDR3 coding sequence is TGCAGTGCTAGTCGGAGGGACTCACAAGAGACCCAGTACTTC. Translated: CSASRRDSQETQYF.

This clonotype occurred a few times. The gene calls are TRBV3-1 and TRBJ1-3; no reliable D call. Germline assignment: CDR1 LGHDT and CDR2 YNNKEL (reference sequence). This CDR3 region has 16 residues. Deletions cut 1 base from V and 0 bases from J, with 10 bases between. The CDR3 sequence: CASSQALGSSGNTIYF. The CDR3 bases are TGTGCCAGCAGCCAAGCTCTTGGGAGCTCTGGAAACACCATATATTTT.

This chain joins TRBV14 and TRBJ2-7; D gene uncertain. The CDR3 is 17 residues long. From germline, CDR1 is SGHDN and CDR2 FVKESK. The ends were cut back, 0 bases at V and 3 bases at J, with 18 bases in the middle. This CDR3 reads CASSQDPQALPGYEQYV. Written as DNA, the CDR3 is TGTGCCAGCAGCCAAGATCCGCAGGCCCTCCCAGGCTACGAGCAGTACGTC.

This clonotype came up a few times. The chain recombines TRBV5-1 with TRBJ2-5; D tentatively fits TRBD1 or TRBD2 (5 bases each). The CDR3 spans 14 residues. Germline V gene data show CDR1 as SGHRS and CDR2 as YFSETQ. V was clipped by 4 bases and J by 1 base, with 11 bases between them. This CDR3 reads CASSPTGPQETQYF. In DNA form, the CDR3 reads TGCGCCAGCAGCCCAACGGGGCCCCAAGAGACCCAGTACTTC.

The rearrangement links TRBV10-3 to TRBJ2-2, with D possibly being TRBD1 or TRBD2 (5 bases each). Germline loops: CDR1 ENHRY, CDR2 SYGVKD. CDR3 length equals 18 residues. V lost 2 bases to trimming and J lost 3 bases, with 19 bases between them. CDR3 nucleotides: TGTGCCATCAGTGAGCCCCCCGGGAAGGGGTTTGACACCGGGGAGCTGTTTTTT. Its protein is CAISEPPGKGFDTGELFF.

This clonotype appeared a single time. V and J are TRBV10-3 and TRBJ1-4; perhaps TRBD1 as D (5 bases). This CDR3 is built from 15 residues. Deletions cut 10 bases from V and 0 bases from J, with 15 bases between. Germline CDR1 reads ENHRY; CDR2 reads SYGVKD. CDR3 nucleotides: TGTGCCACCGCCGGGACGCTCGCAACTAATGAAAAACTGTTTTTT. Translation gives CATAGTLATNEKLFF.